This TCR beta chain originates from a study of identical twins. Findings and limits, study-wide: The authors drew conclusions from cross-sectional statistical analysis rather than following the same donors.

This clonotype showed up just a few times. Its antigen is not identified. The CDR3 consists of 17 residues. Germline values: CDR1 SGHVS, CDR2 FNYEAQ. Germline trimming cut 2 bases from V and 5 bases from J; bases unmatched to any gene: 13. A universal primer site was added by template switching, and unique molecular identifiers were carried by the cDNA. TCRdb called the 5' RACE reads again in MiXCR, with one record for every CDR3 protein. The data show hundreds of thousands of distinct CDR3 sequences, roughly 8% seen once. These data were likewise used in another study, on yellow fever vaccine responses in identical twins. According to that study: Twins reportedly showed a vaccine T cell response that seemed partly convergent and partly personalized.

The sample was PBMCs. This clonotype originated in a woman aged 18-29 years in good health. The chain has TRBV7-6 and TRBJ2-7, with 9 bases that match TRBD1. The CDR3 DNA is TGTGCCAGCAGCTTAAGGGCCCCGGGACAGGGCACTCACGAGCAGTACTTC. It encodes CASSLRAPGQGTHEQYF.